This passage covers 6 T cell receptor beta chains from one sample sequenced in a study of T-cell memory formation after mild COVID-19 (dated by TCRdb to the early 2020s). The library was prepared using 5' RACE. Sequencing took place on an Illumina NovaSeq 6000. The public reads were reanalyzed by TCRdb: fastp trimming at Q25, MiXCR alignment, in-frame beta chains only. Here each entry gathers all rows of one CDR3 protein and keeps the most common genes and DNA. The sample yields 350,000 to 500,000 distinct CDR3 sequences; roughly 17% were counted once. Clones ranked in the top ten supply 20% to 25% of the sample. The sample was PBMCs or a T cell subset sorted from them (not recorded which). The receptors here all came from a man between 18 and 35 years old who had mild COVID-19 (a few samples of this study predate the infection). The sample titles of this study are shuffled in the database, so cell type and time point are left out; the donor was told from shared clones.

The CDR3 here is CASSWRGADGYTF. The DNA of the CDR3 is TGCGCCAGCAGCTGGAGGGGGGCAGACGGCTACACCTTC. The chain uses TRBV5-1 and TRBJ1-2; D possibly corresponds to TRBD1 (6 bases). Germline CDR1 reads SGHRS; CDR2 reads YFSETQ. With 3 bases removed from V and 8 bases from J, the gap between germline ends came to 14 bases. This CDR3 spans 13 amino acids.

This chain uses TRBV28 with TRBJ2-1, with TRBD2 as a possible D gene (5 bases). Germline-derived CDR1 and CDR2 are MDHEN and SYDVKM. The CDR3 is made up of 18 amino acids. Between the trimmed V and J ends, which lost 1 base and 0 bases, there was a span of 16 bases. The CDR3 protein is CASSLSVGISFSYNEQFF. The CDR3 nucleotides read TGTGCCAGCAGTTTATCGGTCGGGATAAGCTTCTCCTACAATGAGCAGTTCTTC.

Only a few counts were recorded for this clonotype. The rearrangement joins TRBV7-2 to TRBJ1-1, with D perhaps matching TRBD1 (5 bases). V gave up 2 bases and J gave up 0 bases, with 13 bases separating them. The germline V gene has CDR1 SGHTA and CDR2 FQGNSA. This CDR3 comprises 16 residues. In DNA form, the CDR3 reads TGTGCCAGCAGCTTAAGGCCCCCAGGGTTGAACACTGAAGCTTTCTTT. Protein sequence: CASSLRPPGLNTEAFF.

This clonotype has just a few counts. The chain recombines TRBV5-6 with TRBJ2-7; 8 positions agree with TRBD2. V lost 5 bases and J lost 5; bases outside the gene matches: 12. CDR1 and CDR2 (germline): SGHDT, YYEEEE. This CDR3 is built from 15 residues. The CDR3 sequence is CASRFRTGGSHEQYF. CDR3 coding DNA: TGTGCCAGCAGATTCCGCACGGGGGGGAGCCACGAGCAGTACTTC.

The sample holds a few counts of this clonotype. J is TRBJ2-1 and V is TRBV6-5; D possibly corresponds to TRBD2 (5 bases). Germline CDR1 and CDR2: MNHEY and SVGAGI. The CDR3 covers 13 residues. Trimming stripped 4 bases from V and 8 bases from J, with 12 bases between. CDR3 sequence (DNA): TGTGCCAGCAGTTTTCTAGCCCGCGATGAGCAGTTCTTC. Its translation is CASSFLARDEQFF.

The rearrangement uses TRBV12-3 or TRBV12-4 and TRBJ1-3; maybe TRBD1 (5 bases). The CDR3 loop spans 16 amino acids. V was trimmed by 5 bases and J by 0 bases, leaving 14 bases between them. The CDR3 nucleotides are TGTGCCAGCAGTCCTCCGGGACGACTCTCTGGAAACACCATATATTTT. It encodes CASSPPGRLSGNTIYF.